The 20 T cell receptor beta chains below all came from one sample that was sequenced in a study of blood T cell repertoires in COVID-19. The assay was immunoSEQ multiplex PCR, and TCRdb's table has in-frame clones only and misses some. The sample gives around 300,000 clones, approximately 83% of which show up once; roughly 10% is in the top ten. The sequenced material came from peripheral blood. The receptor source for this set is a woman aged 50 to 60 who had recovered from COVID-19.

This clone has only a few counts. The J gene is TRBJ1-1, the V gene TRBV7-9; 8 positions match TRBD1. Unmatched junction bases numbered 0, after V lost 2 bases and J lost 1 base. The germline CDR1 and CDR2 sequences are SEHNR and FQNEAQ (reference sequence). The CDR3 length is 14 residues. The CDR3 sequence is CASSLQGANTEAFF. The DNA of the CDR3 is TGTGCCAGCAGCTTACAGGGGGCGAACACTGAAGCTTTCTTT.

This clone was recorded a few times. The rearrangement joins TRBV7-8 to TRBJ2-2, with D possibly being TRBD1 (5 bases). V dropped 1 base and J dropped 6 bases, with 9 bases sitting between them. The germline gives CDR1 SGHVS, CDR2 FQNEAQ. This CDR3 spans 14 amino acids. CDR3 in amino acids: CASSLGTPPGELFF. The CDR3 DNA follows: TGTGCCAGCAGCTTAGGGACACCACCCGGGGAGCTGTTTTTT.

This clone was seen just once. The rearrangement links TRBV12-3 or TRBV12-4 to TRBJ2-7; TRBD1 might be the D (6 bases). This CDR3 is 12 amino acids long. V dropped 5 bases and J dropped 5 bases, with 10 bases sitting between them. The DNA for the CDR3 is TGTGCCAGCAGTCCGGACAGCCACGAGCAGTACTTC. Translated: CASSPDSHEQYF.

This chain joins TRBV7-2 and TRBJ2-7; 9 bases agree with TRBD2. This CDR3 is 15 amino acids long. Germline V gene sequence: CDR1 SGHTA, CDR2 FQGNSA. Germline trimming cut 1 base from V and 5 bases from J; bases unmatched to any gene: 6. Here the CDR3 reads CASSLGAGGINEQYF. The CDR3 region has the DNA TGTGCCAGCAGCTTAGGAGCGGGGGGCATCAACGAGCAGTACTTC. Variable domain in full (rest from reference TRBV7-2 and TRBJ2-7): GAGVSQSPSNKVTEKGKDVELRCDPISGHTALYWYRQSLGQGLEFLIYFQGNSAPDKSGLPSDRFSAERTGGSVSTLTIQRTQQEDSAVYLCASSLGAGGINEQYFGPGTRLTVT.

CDR3 region: CASSQSAGLQGTEEKLFF. CDR3 coding DNA: TGCGCCAGCAGCCAGAGCGCGGGCCTACAGGGAACGGAAGAAAAACTGTTTTTT. The genes are TRBV4-3 and TRBJ1-4; weak D call: TRBD1 (6 bases). Germline values: CDR1 LGHNA, CDR2 YSLEER. V lost 3 bases to trimming and J lost 8 bases, with 25 bases between them. The CDR3 sequence is 18 residues long.

This rearrangement joins TRBV7-2 to TRBJ2-7, with TRBD1 as a possible D gene (6 bases). Germline CDR1 reads SGHTA; CDR2 reads FQGNSA. The CDR3 runs to 15 residues. V was shortened by 2 bases and J by 2 bases, with 13 bases between the two germline ends. The CDR3 loop is CASSLTGTWTYEQYF. Written as DNA, the CDR3 is TGTGCCAGCAGCTTAACCGGGACATGGACCTACGAGCAGTACTTC.

This clone was seen just once. V gene TRBV7-9 combines with J gene TRBJ2-2; D might be TRBD2 (5 bases). The germline V gene encodes CDR1 SEHNR and CDR2 FQNEAQ (reference sequence). V lost 5 bases and J 5 bases, leaving 12 bases between the germline ends. This CDR3 has 14 amino acids. The CDR3 DNA reads TGTGCCAGCAGCGTCGGAGGTCTTACCGGGGAGCTGTTTTTT. Translated: CASSVGGLTGELFF.

The chain has TRBV20-1 and TRBJ2-7; possibly TRBD2 for D (5 bases). CDR1 is DFQATT and CDR2 is SNEGSKA in the germline V gene (reference sequence). V lost 3 bases to trimming and J lost 7 bases, with 22 bases between them. This CDR3 comprises 15 residues. The CDR3 DNA reads as TGCAGTGCTAGTAAGAGAGTAGCGTCAGTTGAGGAGCAGTACTTC. This sequence encodes CSASKRVASVEEQYF.

The chain employs TRBV27 and TRBJ2-3; 8 nucleotides match TRBD1. Germline CDR1 is MNHEY and CDR2 is SMNVEV (reference sequence). The CDR3 has 14 residues. V trimming: 5 bases; J trimming: 2 bases; junction bases outside the gene matches: 3. CDR3 nucleotides: TGTGCCAGCAGTCAGGACAGGGACACAGATACGCAGTATTTT. Its protein product is CASSQDRDTDTQYF.

The genes are TRBV19 and TRBJ1-5; D call uncertain. Per germline, CDR1 LNHDA and CDR2 SQIVND (reference sequence). Trimming removed 5 bases at V and 0 bases at J, with 20 bases between. This CDR3 has 18 amino acids. CDR3 sequence (DNA): TGTGCCAGTAGTCTGGAGGCCCACGGGAGTTATAGCAATCAGCCCCAGCATTTT. It codes for CASSLEAHGSYSNQPQHF.

The V gene is TRBV7-9, the J gene TRBJ1-2; 8 bases are a match to TRBD1. This CDR3 comprises 13 residues. The germline V gene has CDR1 SEHNR and CDR2 FQNEAQ (reference sequence). Trimming at V came to 7 bases and at J to 5 bases, leaving 6 bases not matched to a gene. The CDR3 is CASTPTGAYGYTF. The CDR3 coding sequence is TGTGCCAGCACGCCGACAGGGGCATATGGCTACACCTTC.

This clone was seen a handful of times. The genes are TRBV7-6 and TRBJ2-7, with a possible D match to TRBD1 (5 bases). The CDR3 loop spans 15 amino acids. Germline V gene lookup returns CDR1 SGHVS and CDR2 FNYEAQ. V lost 2 bases to trimming and J lost 3 bases, with 14 bases between them. Here the CDR3 DNA reads TGTGCCAGCAGCTTAACGGCGACAGTTAACTACGAGCAGTACTTC. Translating it yields CASSLTATVNYEQYF.

As regards this clone: Germline is not matched at one junction end, which may reflect a read error. The V call is TRBV5-1, the J call TRBJ2-1, with TRBD2 matching 9 bases. The CDR3 has 16 amino acids. Germline V CDR1 and CDR2: SGHRS, YFSETQ. CDR3 DNA sequence: TGCGCCAGCAGCCCGCGGGGAGCGGGAGGAGACAAGGAGCAGTTCTTC. Translated, it gives CASSPRGAGGDKEQFF.

The V call is TRBV29-1, the J call TRBJ1-4; D gene ambiguous. The V and J ends lost 4 bases and 8 bases respectively, with 14 bases between them. Germline V CDR1 and CDR2: SQVTM, ANQGSEA. The CDR3 spans 13 residues. CDR3 protein: CSVGGGLGEKLFF. CDR3 sequence (DNA): TGCAGCGTTGGGGGAGGACTAGGAGAAAAACTGTTTTTT.

The rearrangement joins TRBV15 to TRBJ2-7; a possible D gene is TRBD2 (5 bases). CDR1 is LNHNV, CDR2 YYDKDF, per germline (reference sequence). The V gene lost 0 bases and the J gene lost 9 bases, with 9 bases spanning the gap. The CDR3 extends over 12 amino acids. CDR3 sequence (DNA): TGTGCCACCAGCAGAGAAGGAGAGGGGCAGTACTTC. It codes for CATSREGEGQYF.

The rearrangement links TRBV10-3 to TRBJ1-1; D is unresolved. Germline CDR1 reads ENHRY; CDR2 reads SYGVKD. The CDR3 has 15 residues. The germline V and J ends were trimmed by 0 bases and 5 bases, with 13 bases remaining between them. The DNA for the CDR3 is TGTGCCATCAGTGAGTCGTCTATACGAGATACTGAAGCTTTCTTT. It codes for CAISESSIRDTEAFF.

The chain combines TRBV4-1 with TRBJ2-7, with a weak D call TRBD1 (6 bases). Trimming left V 0 bases short and J 7 bases short, with 22 bases between. This CDR3 has 17 amino acids. CDR1 is MGHRA and CDR2 is YSYEKL in the germline V gene. The CDR3 spells CASSQEPQGRGPGEQYF. The CDR3 nucleotides are TGCGCCAGCAGCCAAGAACCACAGGGACGTGGGCCTGGGGAGCAGTACTTC.

The V gene is TRBV6-5, the J gene TRBJ2-7, with D possibly matching TRBD1 (6 bases). The CDR3 sequence is 14 residues long. The germline gives CDR1 MNHEY, CDR2 SVGAGI. Trimming pared 2 bases from V and 4 bases from J, leaving 12 bases between. The CDR3 loop is CASSYKDRSYEQYF. Here the CDR3 DNA reads TGTGCCAGCAGTTACAAAGACAGGTCGTACGAGCAGTACTTC.

V and J are TRBV18 and TRBJ2-5, with 7 bases that match TRBD2. V trimming: 4 bases; J trimming: 4 bases; junction bases outside the gene matches: 9. Germline V gene data show CDR1 as KGHSH and CDR2 as LQKENI. The CDR3 runs 15 residues. The CDR3 here is CASSRSWAGVETQYF. The CDR3 DNA sequence: TGTGCCAGCTCACGCTCGTGGGCGGGAGTAGAGACCCAGTACTTC.

The J gene is TRBJ2-7, the V gene TRBV11-2, with TRBD1 matching over 8 bases. The CDR3 contains 15 residues. Germline V gene sequence: CDR1 SGHAT, CDR2 FQNNGV. V was pared by 10 bases and J by 0 bases, with 11 bases of the junction left unmatched. CDR3 bases: TGTGCCACCTCGATAGGACAGGGCATCTCCTACGAGCAGTACTTC. This sequence encodes CATSIGQGISYEQYF.